Listed below are T cell receptor delta chains from one sample, sequenced in a study of gamma-delta chains in newborns, infants, children. TCRdb re-called the reads via CATT. The table shows 9,500 to 13,000 delta-chain clones, with approximately 8.2% occurring only once. What was sequenced was blood. Source of these receptors: a child who was a newborn, infant or young child, either healthy, febrile or measles-vaccinated (not recorded which). The CDR3 runs from the conserved cysteine through the conserved F or W. The D gene is left open where the match is weak. Clone size is not always given. Where it is, it says once, few, many or a class for expanded clones.

d_call	v_call	j_call	clone_size	cdr3_nt	cdr3_aa
TRDD3	TRDV2	TRDJ1	few	TGTGCCTGTGACTTACTGGGGGATACATCGTACACCGATAAACTCATCTTT	CACDLLGDTSYTDKLIF
TRDD3	TRDV2	TRDJ1	NA	TGTGCCTGTGACCCTATACTGGGGGATACTCATTCCACCGATAAACTCATCTTT	CACDPILGDTHSTDKLIF
TRDD3	TRDV2	TRDJ3	NA	TGTGCCTGTGACACCGTACTGGGGTGGGACACCCGACAGATGTTTTTC	CACDTVLGWDTRQMFF
TRDD3	TRDV2	TRDJ1	NA	TGTGCCTGTGACTTACTGGGGGCGTACACCGATAAACTCATCTTT	CACDLLGAYTDKLIF
TRDD3	TRDV2	TRDJ1	NA	TGTGCCTGTGACACGGTACTGGGGGACCCCCGTTACACCGATAAACTCATCTTT	CACDTVLGDPRYTDKLIF
TRDD3	TRDV2	TRDJ1	NA	TGTGCCTGTGACAGCTTGGGGGATACATCCGATAAACTCATCTTT	CACDSLGDTSDKLIF
TRDD3	TRDV2	TRDJ3	few	TGTGCCTGTGACACGGCAGGGATACGCAGCTCCTGGGACACCCGACAGATGTTTTTC	CACDTAGIRSSWDTRQMFF
TRDD3	TRDV2	TRDJ3	NA	TGTGCCTGTGACACCGTTCTGGGGGATACGCAACCCAGCGCCTGGGACACCCGACAGATGTTTTTC	CACDTVLGDTQPSAWDTRQMFF
TRDD3	TRDV2	TRDJ2	few	TGTGCCTGTGACACGCTCATTCCCCGTACTGGGGGATACGCCATGGAGCAACTCTTCTTT	CACDTLIPRTGGYAMEQLFF
TRDD3	TRDV2	TRDJ1	few	TGTGCCTGTGACCCACTGACCGGTACTGGGGGATACACCGATAAACTCATCTTT	CACDPLTGTGGYTDKLIF
NA	TRDV1	TRDJ1	NA	TGTGCTCTTGGGGGACCCCTGACCGTGCCCCCCTATTCTTTCGAACTCATCTTT	CALGGPLTVPPYSFELIF
TRDD3	TRDV2	TRDJ1	few	TGCGCCTGTGACAGACTGGGGGATGATGTTCGGAACACCGATAAACTCATCTTT	CACDRLGDDVRNTDKLIF
TRDD3	TRDV2	TRDJ1	few	TGTGCCTGTGACACCGTATACCCAACCGGACTGGGGGATACGCACACCGATAAACTCATCTTT	CACDTVYPTGLGDTHTDKLIF
NA	TRDV2	TRDJ1	NA	TGTGCCTGTGACATCCTGCCGAGGCGGGACGCCTCGAACACCGATAAACTCATCTTT	CACDILPRRDASNTDKLIF
TRDD3	TRDV2	TRDJ1	NA	TGTGCCTGTGACCCCTTACTGGGGGATGCCGATAAACTCATCTTT	CACDPLLGDADKLIF
TRDD3	TRDV2	TRDJ1	NA	TGTGCCTGTGACGTACTGGGGGATACGCGAGATAAACTCATCTTT	CACDVLGDTRDKLIF
NA	TRDV2	TRDJ1	few	TGTGCCTGTGACGCCGCCGGGGTCACCGATAAACTCATCTTT	CACDAAGVTDKLIF
TRDD3	TRDV2	TRDJ3	few	TGTGCCTGTGACAGCCTGGGGGATACCAAGCCTTCCTGGGACACCCGACAGATGTTTTTC	CACDSLGDTKPSWDTRQMFF
TRDD3	TRDV2	TRDJ1	NA	TGTGCCTGTGACAGCCTGGGGGACTACACCGATAAACTCATCTTT	CACDSLGDYTDKLIF
TRDD3	TRDV2	TRDJ1	few	TGTGCCTGTGACACGCTGGGGGTTAACACCGATAAACTCATCTTT	CACDTLGVNTDKLIF
TRDD3	TRDV2	TRDJ1	NA	TGTGCCTGTGACACTGTATCTGGGGGATACGTAGAAAATAAACTCATCTTT	CACDTVSGGYVENKLIF
TRDD3	TRDV2	TRDJ1	NA	TGTGCCTGTGATCCCTTACTGGGGGACACCGATAAACTCATCTTT	CACDPLLGDTDKLIF
NA	TRDV1	TRDJ1	NA	TGTGCTCTTGGGGAACTTTGTCCTACCTTTGGGTCAAAGCTAGACACCGATAAACTCATCTTT	CALGELCPTFGSKLDTDKLIF
TRDD3	TRDV2	TRDJ1	NA	TGTGCCTGTGACGCCGTCCATGGGACTACGTGGGGGAAAAGCGATAAACTCATCTTT	CACDAVHGTTWGKSDKLIF
TRDD3	TRDV2	TRDJ3	NA	TGTGCCTGTGACCCCCCGGTACTGGGGGATACCCTGAGCTCCTGGGACACCCGACAGATGTTTTTC	CACDPPVLGDTLSSWDTRQMFF
TRDD3	TRDV2	TRDJ1	NA	TGTGCCTGTGACACCGCCTGTGGTACTGGGGGACCTTACACCGATAAACTCATCTTT	CACDTACGTGGPYTDKLIF
NA	TRDV2	TRDJ1	NA	TGTGCCTGTGATCCACTGGGAAAACCCTTGTACACCGATAAACTCATCTTT	CACDPLGKPLYTDKLIF
TRDD3	TRDV2	TRDJ1	NA	TGTGCCTGTGACACCGTGGGACTGGGGGATACGCAGGATAAACTCATCTTT	CACDTVGLGDTQDKLIF
TRDD3	TRDV2	TRDJ1	NA	TGTGCCTGTGACACTCTCCTGGGGGATGGTCACACCGATAAACTCATCTTT	CACDTLLGDGHTDKLIF
TRDD3	TRDV2	TRDJ3	NA	TGTGCCTGTGACACACTGGGGGATACGCGCTCCTGGGACACCCGACAGATGTTTTTC	CACDTLGDTRSWDTRQMFF
TRDD3	TRDV2	TRDJ1	few	TGTGCCTGTGACGGGTTACTGGGGGATACGCGAGGCGCCGATAAACTCATCTTT	CACDGLLGDTRGADKLIF
NA	TRDV2	TRDJ1	few	TGTGCCTGTGACACTATTCGGCTTACTGGGGAAATATACACCGATAAACTCATCTTT	CACDTIRLTGEIYTDKLIF
NA	TRDV1	TRDJ1	NA	TGTGCTCTTGGGGAAACTCCAAGCTGCCCTGATAAACTCATCTTT	CALGETPSCPDKLIF
TRDD3	TRDV2	TRDJ3	few	TGTGCCTGTGACACTGGGGGATATGGCTCCTGGGACACCCGACAGATGTTTTTC	CACDTGGYGSWDTRQMFF
TRDD3	TRDV2	TRDJ1	NA	TGTGCCTGTGACCAAATACTGGGGGATACATCGGTCACCGATAAACTCATCTTT	CACDQILGDTSVTDKLIF
TRDD3	TRDV2	TRDJ1	few	TGTGCCTGTGACACCTGGTCGCCTCTGGGGGATACGCCCGATAAACTCATCTTT	CACDTWSPLGDTPDKLIF
NA	TRDV2	TRDJ1	NA	TGTGCCTGTGACACCGTAGGGGATCATACCGATAAACTCATCTTT	CACDTVGDHTDKLIF
TRDD3	TRDV2	TRDJ1	NA	TGTGCCTGTGACACCGTTTCCCTACTGGGGGATTCAACGTACACCGATAAACTCATCTTT	CACDTVSLLGDSTYTDKLIF
TRDD3	TRDV2	TRDJ1	NA	TGTGCCTGTGATCGACTGGGGGGCGTCGATAAACTCATCTTT	CACDRLGGVDKLIF
TRDD3	TRDV2	TRDJ3	NA	TGTGCCTGTGACACCGTGGGGGATACCGCCTGGGACACCCGACAGATGTTTTTC	CACDTVGDTAWDTRQMFF
TRDD2	TRDV2	TRDJ1	few	TGTGCCTGTGACACCCTTCCTACGAAACCTACTTGGGGATTAACCGATAAACTCATCTTT	CACDTLPTKPTWGLTDKLIF
TRDD3	TRDV2	TRDJ1	NA	TGTGCCTGTGACCCATTAGGAGGGGGATCCCCCGTATACACCGATAAACTCATCTTT	CACDPLGGGSPVYTDKLIF
TRDD3	TRDV2	TRDJ1	NA	TGTGCCTGTGACACCGAATTCCTAACTGGGGGATACACAACCGATAAACTCATCTTT	CACDTEFLTGGYTTDKLIF
TRDD3	TRDV2	TRDJ1	NA	TGTGCCTGTGACACCCTGGGGGATGCCCCCGTGTACACCGATAAACTCATCTTT	CACDTLGDAPVYTDKLIF
NA	TRDV2	TRDJ1	few	TGTGCCTGTGACCCGCTGTCCGATTACACCGATAAACTCATCTTT	CACDPLSDYTDKLIF
TRDD3	TRDV2	TRDJ2	NA	TGTGCCTGTGACACCGTGGTGACATCACCTAATACTGGGGGACCTTTGACAGCACAACTCTTCTTT	CACDTVVTSPNTGGPLTAQLFF
TRDD3	TRDV1	TRDJ1	NA	TGTGCTCTTGGGGAACTCTGGAGGGACTGGGGGACAGCGCCTAAACTCATCTTT	CALGELWRDWGTAPKLIF
TRDD3	TRDV2	TRDJ1	few	TGTGCCTGTGACACCATTGGGACGGGGATACGGCAGTACACCGATAAACTCATCTTT	CACDTIGTGIRQYTDKLIF
TRDD3	TRDV2	TRDJ1	few	TGTGCCTGTGACGCGTTACTGGGGGCCAACGATAAACTCATCTTT	CACDALLGANDKLIF
TRDD3	TRDV2	TRDJ3	few	TGTGCCTGTGACATACTGGGGTCCTGGGACACCCGACAGATGTTTTTC	CACDILGSWDTRQMFF
TRDD3	TRDV2	TRDJ1	NA	TGTGCCTGTGACAATCTACTGGGGGATACGGTCACCGATAAACTCATCTTT	CACDNLLGDTVTDKLIF
TRDD3	TRDV2	TRDJ1	NA	TGTGCCTGTGACATGGTACTGGGGGATACGCATACGAACGATAAACTCATCTTT	CACDMVLGDTHTNDKLIF
TRDD3	TRDV2	TRDJ1	few	TGTGCCTGTAGACCCTTACTGGGGCCCCACGGCGATAAACTCATCTTT	CACRPLLGPHGDKLIF
TRDD3	TRDV1	TRDJ2	few	TGTGCTCTTGGACTTAGTCCCAACGGCCTGGGGGGACTAAGGTTTGAGACATCACAACTCTTCTTT	CALGLSPNGLGGLRFETSQLFF